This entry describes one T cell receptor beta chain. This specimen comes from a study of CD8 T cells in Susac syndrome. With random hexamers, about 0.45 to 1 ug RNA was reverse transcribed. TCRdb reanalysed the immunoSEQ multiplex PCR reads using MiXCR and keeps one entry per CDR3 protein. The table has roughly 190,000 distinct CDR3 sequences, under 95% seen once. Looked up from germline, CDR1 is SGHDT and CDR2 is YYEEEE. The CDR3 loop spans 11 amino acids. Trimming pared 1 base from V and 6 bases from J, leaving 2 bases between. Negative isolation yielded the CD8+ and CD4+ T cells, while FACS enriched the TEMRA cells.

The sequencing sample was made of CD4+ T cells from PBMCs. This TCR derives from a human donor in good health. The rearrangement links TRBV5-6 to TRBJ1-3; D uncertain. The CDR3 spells CASSLKNTIYF. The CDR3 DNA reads TGTGCCAGCAGCTTGAAAAACACCATATATTTT. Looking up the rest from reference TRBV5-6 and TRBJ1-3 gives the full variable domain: DAGVTQSPTHLIKTRGQQVTLRCSPKSGHDTVSWYQQALGQGPQFIFQYYEEEERQRGNFPDRFSGHQFPNYSSELNVNALLLGDSALYLCASSLKNTIYFGEGSWLTVV.